This entry lists 16 T cell receptor beta chains sequenced from one sample in a study of OX40 agonist ivuxolimab in advanced cancers. The method was immunoSEQ multiplex PCR; TCRdb's version includes in-frame clones alone and lacks a portion of them. The data contain around 5,900 clones, 81% of them seen just once; the ten biggest clones take up around an eighth. The starting material was CD4+ or CD8+ T cells sorted from blood, obtained in a trial of the OX40 agonist ivuxolimab. Source of these receptors: an adult with an advanced solid tumor such as melanoma, head and neck, liver or kidney cancer.

This clone ranks as large. This chain connects TRBV14 to TRBJ2-1; D is ambiguous. V shed 3 bases and J shed 1 base, with 1 base lying between them. Per germline, CDR1 SGHDN and CDR2 FVKESK. This CDR3 is built from 12 residues. CDR3 residues: CASSQSYNEQFF. The CDR3, as DNA: TGTGCCAGCAGCCAGTCCTACAATGAGCAGTTCTTC.

As concerns this clone: Distinct nucleotide sequences in the sample also encode this CDR3. This sequence joins TRBV4-1 and TRBJ1-4; TRBD1 aligns across 8 bases. The CDR3 runs to 15 residues. CDR1 is MGHRA and CDR2 is YSYEKL in the germline V gene. J lost 8 bases, V lost 3 bases, and 8 bases had no gene match. CDR3 bases: TGCGCCAGCAGCCACGGACAGGGCGAGGGAGAAAAACTGTTTTTT. Its protein is CASSHGQGEGEKLFF.

The V gene is TRBV5-1, the J gene TRBJ2-7, with 15 positions matching TRBD2. The germline V gene encodes CDR1 SGHRS and CDR2 YFSETQ. V was clipped by 0 bases and J by 3 bases; unmatched bases: 7. This CDR3 has 18 amino acids. The DNA of the CDR3 is TGCGCCAGCAGCTTGGGGACTAGCGGGAGGGCAAGTCTCTACGAGCAGTACTTC. It is translated as CASSLGTSGRASLYEQYF. Combining the CDR3 with reference TRBV5-1 and TRBJ2-7 gives the whole variable domain KAGVTQTPRYLIKTRGQQVTLSCSPISGHRSVSWYQQTPGQGLQFLFEYFSETQRNKGNFPGRFSGRQFSNSRSEMNVSTLELGDSALYLCASSLGTSGRASLYEQYFGPGTRLTVT.

This clone was recorded only once. The J gene is TRBJ1-5, the V gene TRBV27; D is unresolved. CDR1 MNHEY and CDR2 SMNVEV come from the germline V gene (reference sequence). The CDR3 sequence is 14 residues long. The ends were cut back, 1 base at V and 9 bases at J, with 13 bases in the middle. The CDR3 here is CASSLFGPGWPQHF. CDR3 nucleotides: TGTGCCAGCAGTTTATTCGGGCCGGGGTGGCCCCAGCATTTT.

The chain employs TRBV4-1 and TRBJ2-7; a weak D match, TRBD1 (6 bases). V lost 3 bases to trimming and J lost 5 bases, with 17 bases between them. CDR1 and CDR2 from the germline V gene are MGHRA and YSYEKL. The CDR3 is made up of 15 amino acids. The CDR3 DNA follows: TGCGCCAGCAGCCATGGGGCAGGGGAAGGGGACGAGCAGTACTTC. Its translation: CASSHGAGEGDEQYF.

This clone is large by share. V gene TRBV11-3 combines with J gene TRBJ2-1; the D gene could be TRBD1 or TRBD2 (5 bases each). Germline V CDR1 and CDR2: SGHNT, YENEEA. The CDR3 loop spans 14 amino acids. Trimming shortened V by 5 bases and J by 8 bases, and 16 bases separated the two germline ends. CDR3 sequence reads: CASSPEGPWDEQFF. CDR3 nucleotide sequence: TGTGCCAGCAGCCCTGAGGGGCCTTGGGATGAGCAGTTCTTC.

This clone was detected only once. This chain joins TRBV2 and TRBJ1-1; D is ambiguous. Germline-derived CDR1 and CDR2 are SNHLY and FYNNEI. The CDR3 contains 11 residues. V was cut by 6 bases and J by 2 bases, with 4 bases left in between. The CDR3 sequence is CASRDNTEAFF. The CDR3 DNA sequence: TGTGCCAGCAGGGACAACACTGAAGCTTTCTTT.

The chain's CDR3 is CASSQRQGVSNTEAFF. CDR3 sequence (DNA): TGCGCCAGCAGCCAACGGCAGGGGGTTTCAAACACTGAAGCTTTCTTT. The rearrangement uses TRBV4-1 and TRBJ1-1; 7 positions match TRBD1. The J segment lost 2 bases and the V segment lost 2 bases, leaving 8 bases of the junction unmatched. The CDR3 consists of 16 residues. Germline loops: CDR1 MGHRA, CDR2 YSYEKL.

This clone counts as large (0.1 to 1%). This rearrangement joins TRBV4-1 to TRBJ2-7, with D possibly being TRBD2 (5 bases). The CDR3 length is 14 residues. The V gene's germline CDR1 is MGHRA and CDR2 YSYEKL. Trimming removed 8 bases from V and 6 bases from J, with 20 bases in between. The chain's CDR3 is CASRENRGSGEQYF. The CDR3 DNA sequence: TGCGCCAGCCGAGAGAACCGGGGAAGCGGCGAGCAGTACTTC.

V and J are TRBV13 and TRBJ2-5; D call uncertain. V shed 2 bases and J shed 1 base, with 5 bases lying between them. Germline V gives CDR1 PRHDT, CDR2 FYEKMQ (reference sequence). The CDR3 consists of 13 residues. Here the CDR3 DNA reads TGTGCCAGCAGCTTACTGGCCCAAGAGACCCAGTACTTC. This translates into CASSLLAQETQYF.

J is TRBJ2-3 and V is TRBV7-2, with 8 bases matching TRBD1. The V and J ends lost 5 bases and 4 bases, in that order; junction bases with no gene match: 8. Germline CDR1 SGHTA, CDR2 FQGNSA. This CDR3 comprises 15 residues. CDR3 protein: CASSIRQGSADTQYF. In nucleotides, the CDR3 is TGTGCCAGCAGCATCAGACAGGGGTCGGCAGATACGCAGTATTTT. Full variable domain (outside the CDR3, taken from reference TRBV7-2 and TRBJ2-3): GAGVSQSPSNKVTEKGKDVELRCDPISGHTALYWYRQSLGQGLEFLIYFQGNSAPDKSGLPSDRFSAERTGGSVSTLTIQRTQQEDSAVYLCASSIRQGSADTQYFGPGTRLTVL.

The gene calls are TRBV27 and TRBJ2-5; TRBD2 aligns across 10 bases. The DNA end is more similar to TRBJ2-7, so the J call may be wrong. This CDR3 is 14 amino acids long. Germline V gene data show CDR1 as MNHEY and CDR2 as SMNVEV (reference sequence). The CDR3 loop reads CASSFASGSYEQYF. CDR3 DNA: TGTGCCAGCAGTTTCGCTAGCGGGAGTTACGAGCAGTACTTC.

The chain carries TRBV6-6 and TRBJ1-3; maybe TRBD1 (5 bases). The V end was cut by 2 bases, the J end by 4 bases, with 15 bases between. Looked up from germline, CDR1 is MNHNY and CDR2 is SVGAGI (reference sequence). This CDR3 is built from 16 residues. The CDR3 nucleotides read TGTGCCAGCAGTTACGGTCGGGGGGTGGGAGGAAACACCATATATTTT. It codes for CASSYGRGVGGNTIYF.

The chain is built from TRBV6-5 and TRBJ2-7; D is ambiguous. The CDR3 has 14 residues. Germline-derived CDR1 and CDR2 are MNHEY and SVGAGI. V was shortened by 6 bases and J by 6 bases, with 18 bases between the two germline ends. The CDR3 is CASRPYDNFREQYF. Written as DNA, the CDR3 is TGTGCCAGCAGGCCTTACGATAACTTTCGCGAGCAGTACTTC.

This clone appeared a single time. The chain carries TRBV30 and TRBJ2-1; D not certain. Trimming pared 4 bases from V and 5 bases from J, leaving 12 bases between. Germline CDR1 is GTSNPN and CDR2 is SVGIG (reference sequence). CDR3 size: 13 residues. The CDR3 nucleotides read TGTGCCTGGACCCCTTCGCAGGACAATGAGCAGTTCTTC. Its protein is CAWTPSQDNEQFF.

V gene TRBV5-1 combines with J gene TRBJ1-3; D gene uncertain. The germline V and J ends were trimmed by 0 bases and 2 bases, with 9 bases remaining between them. Germline V CDR1 and CDR2: SGHRS, YFSETQ. The CDR3 runs to 15 residues. The CDR3 coding sequence is TGCGCCAGCAGCTTGGCCGGTGCGCCTGGAAACACCATATATTTT. This encodes CASSLAGAPGNTIYF.